Shown below are 25 T cell receptor beta chains from a single sample sequenced in a study of OX40 agonist ivuxolimab in advanced cancers. TCRdb's copy holds only in-frame clones and misses some; the assay was immunoSEQ multiplex PCR. The sample yields 12,000 to 15,000 clones, about four fifths seen once. Source: CD4+ or CD8+ T cells sorted from blood, taken in a trial of the OX40 agonist ivuxolimab. The receptors derive from an adult with an advanced solid tumor such as melanoma, head and neck, liver or kidney cancer.

This rearrangement joins TRBV4-2 to TRBJ1-1; the D is unclear. The V gene's germline CDR1 is LGHNA and CDR2 YNFKEQ. The CDR3 runs 17 residues. V shed 0 bases and J shed 4 bases, with 18 bases lying between them. The CDR3 DNA sequence: TGTGCCAGCAGCCAAGATCAGGAGGGCGCCGTCTTCACTGAAGCTTTCTTT. Protein sequence: CASSQDQEGAVFTEAFF.

This chain joins TRBV21-1 and TRBJ2-7; the DNA was not compared with TRBD1, the D call given in the table. TRBV21-1 is noted as a pseudogene. The CDR3 runs to 14 residues. Here the CDR3 DNA reads TGTGCCAGCAGCCAGGGACAGGGCACCTACGAGCAGTACTTC. Translating gives CASSQGQGTYEQYF.

The chain has TRBV25-1 and TRBJ2-5; possibly TRBD1 for D (5 bases). The germline V gene has CDR1 MGHDK and CDR2 SYGVNS. V was clipped by 3 bases and J by 4 bases, with 15 bases between them. There are 15 residues in the CDR3. The chain's CDR3 is CASSERFRVGETQYF. The CDR3, as DNA: TGTGCCAGCAGTGAGAGGTTCAGGGTCGGAGAGACCCAGTACTTC.

This sequence joins TRBV29-1 and TRBJ2-3; no clear D. V was shortened by 4 bases and J by 5 bases, with 7 bases between the two germline ends. Germline assignment: CDR1 SQVTM and CDR2 ANQGSEA. This CDR3 has 11 amino acids. The CDR3 region is CSVGVEDTQYF. The DNA for the CDR3 is TGCAGCGTTGGGGTGGAAGATACGCAGTATTTT.

Regarding this clone: The junction and the germline gene differ at one end; a read error may be behind it. V is TRBV7-2 and J is TRBJ2-7; D may be TRBD2 (5 bases). Germline CDR1 is SGHTA and CDR2 is FQGNSA. This CDR3 has 14 amino acids. CDR3 coding DNA: TGTGCCAGCAGCCTAGCCCCTGGCTCCTACGAGCAGTACTTC. Translation gives CASSLAPGSYEQYF.

J is TRBJ1-1 and V is TRBV27, with D uncertain. This CDR3 comprises 13 residues. Trimming shortened V by 0 bases and J by 9 bases, and 11 bases separated the two germline ends. Per the germline V gene, CDR1 is MNHEY and CDR2 is SMNVEV (reference sequence). CDR3 amino acids: CASSLSAPIKAFF. DNA for the CDR3: TGTGCCAGCAGTTTATCCGCTCCAATAAAAGCTTTCTTT.

This sequence joins TRBV27 and TRBJ2-7; no firm D call. The CDR3 is 12 amino acids. Germline lookup yields CDR1 MNHEY and CDR2 SMNVEV (reference sequence). Deletions cut 3 bases from V and 7 bases from J, with 10 bases between. The CDR3 region has the DNA TGTGCCAGCAGTTTCCTTGAAGGTGAGCAGTACTTC. This gives the protein CASSFLEGEQYF.

CDR3 loop: CASQGQAYTGELFF. The CDR3, as DNA: TGTGCCAGCCAGGGACAGGCCTACACCGGGGAGCTGTTTTTT. The J gene is TRBJ2-2, the V gene TRBV6-1; the match to TRBD1 covers 8 bases. Germline lookup yields CDR1 MNHNS and CDR2 SASEGT. V was pared by 8 bases and J by 3 bases, with 5 bases of the junction left unmatched. There are 14 residues in the CDR3.

CDR3 bases: TGTGCCAGCAGCCCAGACTGGACTAGTCGTGAGCAGTTCTTC. Its protein is CASSPDWTSREQFF. The chain employs TRBV7-3 and TRBJ2-1; 7 bases map to TRBD2. V shed 5 bases, J shed 9 bases, and the junction held 10 bases outside the gene matches. The germline V gene encodes CDR1 SGHTA and CDR2 FQGTGA. The CDR3 consists of 14 residues.

The table lists this clone with a count of one. The V call is TRBV7-9, the J call TRBJ2-1; the match to TRBD2 covers 13 bases. The CDR3 is 17 residues long. V was clipped by 5 bases and J by 4 bases; unmatched bases: 8. Per germline, CDR1 SEHNR and CDR2 FQNEAQ (reference sequence). This CDR3 is CASSPPGTSGAYNEQFF. Here the CDR3 DNA reads TGTGCCAGCAGCCCGCCTGGGACTAGCGGGGCATACAATGAGCAGTTCTTC.

Only a few counts were recorded for this clone. The rearrangement joins TRBV4-1 to TRBJ2-7; 9 positions match TRBD2. Germline assignment: CDR1 MGHRA and CDR2 YSYEKL. This CDR3 comprises 16 residues. V trimming: 4 bases; J trimming: 4 bases; junction bases outside the gene matches: 11. CDR3 in DNA: TGCGCCAGCAGCCGTACACTTAGCGGGGGAACGTACGAGCAGTACTTC. Encoded protein: CASSRTLSGGTYEQYF.

This clone was detected only once. A read error may explain this, as a much larger clone is one base away. At the DNA level, this CDR3 is encoded by other sequences in the same sample as well. The rearrangement joins TRBV11-3 to TRBJ1-2; unclear D gene. In germline, CDR1 is SGHNT, CDR2 YENEEA. CDR3 size: 13 residues. Trimming shortened V by 4 bases and J by 8 bases, and 14 bases separated the two germline ends. CDR3 sequence reads: CASSSDGLGGYTF. The CDR3 nucleotides read TGTGCCAGCAGCTCGGACGGGCTGGGGGGCTACACCTTC.

V gene TRBV11-2 combines with J gene TRBJ2-7; D possibly matches TRBD1 or TRBD2 (5 bases each). Germline V gene data show CDR1 as SGHAT and CDR2 as FQNNGV. This CDR3 is built from 14 residues. V lost 5 bases, J lost 0 bases, and 11 bases lay in between. CDR3 DNA sequence: TGTGCCAGCAGCCCCCGGGACGGCTCCTACGAGCAGTACTTC. It yields the protein CASSPRDGSYEQYF. Drawing the rest from reference TRBV11-2 and TRBJ2-7, the complete variable domain is EAGVAQSPRYKIIEKRQSVAFWCNPISGHATLYWYQQILGQGPKLLIQFQNNGVVDDSQLPKDRFSAERLKGVDSTLKIQPAKLEDSAVYLCASSPRDGSYEQYFGPGTRLTVT.

The chain has TRBV7-6 and TRBJ1-4; no clear D gene. V was trimmed by 0 bases and J by 8 bases, leaving 13 bases between them. Germline V CDR1 and CDR2: SGHVS, FNYEAQ. The CDR3 runs to 15 residues. The DNA of the CDR3 is TGTGCCAGCAGCTTAGCGATCGGGGATTACGAAAAACTGTTTTTT. This gives the protein CASSLAIGDYEKLFF. Using reference TRBV7-6 and TRBJ1-4 for the parts outside the CDR3, the full variable domain is GAGVSQSPRYKVTKRGQDVALRCDPISGHVSLYWYRQALGQGPEFLTYFNYEAQQDKSGLPNDRFSAERPEGSISTLTIQRTEQRDSAMYRCASSLAIGDYEKLFFGSGTQLSVL.

The chain combines TRBV27 with TRBJ2-5; 10 nucleotides match TRBD1. The CDR3 runs to 17 residues. J gave up 4 bases and V 0 bases, and 8 bases lay outside the gene matches. Looked up from germline, CDR1 is MNHEY and CDR2 is SMNVEV (reference sequence). The CDR3 reads CASSLSSRGQGRETQYF. The DNA for the CDR3 is TGTGCCAGCAGTTTATCATCCCGGGGACAGGGGAGAGAGACCCAGTACTTC.

J is TRBJ2-1 and V is TRBV9, with 9 bases fitting TRBD2. Unmatched junction bases numbered 9, after V lost 4 bases and J lost 7 bases. Germline values: CDR1 SGDLS, CDR2 YYNGEE. CDR3 length: 15 amino acids. In DNA form, the CDR3 reads TGTGCCAGCAGCCCCCGAGCTAGCGGGATAAATGAGCAGTTCTTC. Its translation is CASSPRASGINEQFF.

This clone appeared a few times. The genes are TRBV7-9 and TRBJ2-7; TRBD1 matches at 7 bases. V shed 4 bases and J 2 bases; nucleotides not matched to a gene: 11. The germline gives CDR1 SEHNR, CDR2 FQNEAQ (reference sequence). The length of the CDR3 is 16 residues. The CDR3 region is CASSSPRQGNPYEQYF. As DNA, the CDR3 is TGTGCCAGCAGCTCGCCAAGACAGGGTAACCCCTACGAGCAGTACTTC.

V and J are TRBV7-8 and TRBJ2-1; 11 positions agree with TRBD2. The CDR3 covers 16 residues. J lost 4 bases, V lost 4 bases, and 6 bases had no gene match. Germline V gene sequence: CDR1 SGHVS, CDR2 FQNEAQ. The CDR3 loop is CASSSILAGVYNEQFF. The DNA of the CDR3 is TGTGCCAGCAGCTCAATACTAGCGGGAGTATACAATGAGCAGTTCTTC.

This clone has only a few counts. The chain recombines TRBV29-1 with TRBJ1-2; 10 bases align to TRBD1. The CDR3 has 13 amino acids. Germline-derived CDR1 and CDR2 are SQVTM and ANQGSEA. V shed 7 bases, J shed 4 bases, and the junction held 6 bases outside the gene matches. CDR3 protein: CSALTGGIYGYTF. The CDR3 region has the DNA TGCAGCGCACTGACAGGGGGCATCTATGGCTACACCTTC.

The V call is TRBV15, the J call TRBJ2-3; 9 bases line up with TRBD1. Unmatched junction bases numbered 8, after V lost 5 bases and J lost 2 bases. CDR1 and CDR2 from the germline V gene are LNHNV and YYDKDF (reference sequence). This CDR3 is 16 amino acids long. CDR3 amino acids: CATSVLGDRVTDTQYF. The CDR3 DNA reads TGTGCCACCAGCGTGCTGGGGGACAGGGTCACAGATACGCAGTATTTT. Full variable domain (remainder filled in from reference TRBV15 and TRBJ2-3): DAMVIQNPRYQVTQFGKPVTLSCSQTLNHNVMYWYQQKSSQAPKLLFHYYDKDFNNEADTPDNFQSRRPNTSFCFLDIRSPGLGDTAMYLCATSVLGDRVTDTQYFGPGTRLTVL.

The table lists this clone with a few counts. The CDR3 here is CASSVGTSGAYEQYF. The DNA of the CDR3 is TGTGCCAGCAGCGTCGGGACTAGCGGAGCCTACGAGCAGTACTTC. This rearrangement joins TRBV5-4 to TRBJ2-7; 11 nucleotides agree with TRBD2. Germline loops: CDR1 SGHNT, CDR2 YYREEE (reference sequence). The CDR3 length is 15 residues. Trimming at V came to 4 bases and at J to 2 bases, leaving 5 bases not matched to a gene.

The chain joins TRBV4-1 to TRBJ2-7; D is tentatively TRBD1 or TRBD2 (5 bases each). Germline CDR1 and CDR2: MGHRA and YSYEKL. Trimming removed 5 bases at V and 3 bases at J, with 14 bases between. CDR3 length: 14 amino acids. The CDR3 here is CASSSGTEGYEQYF. The CDR3 DNA sequence: TGCGCCAGCAGCTCAGGGACCGAGGGCTACGAGCAGTACTTC.

This clone was counted between two and nine times. The chain carries TRBV15 and TRBJ2-6; weak D call: TRBD1 (6 bases). Trimming left V 4 bases short and J 1 base short, with 8 bases between. The CDR3 is 15 residues long. CDR1 is LNHNV and CDR2 is YYDKDF in the germline V gene (reference sequence). CDR3 sequence: CATSKDRSGANVLTF. CDR3 in DNA: TGTGCCACCAGCAAAGACAGGTCTGGGGCCAACGTCCTGACTTTC.

Of note for this clone: The junction and the germline gene differ at one end; a read error may be behind it. The chain joins TRBV5-1 to TRBJ2-3; TRBD2 matches at 8 bases. Germline-derived CDR1 and CDR2 are SGHRS and YFSETQ. This CDR3 is built from 14 residues. The CDR3 nucleotides are TGTGCCAGCAGCATAGCGGGAAGCACAGATACGCAGTATTTT. Translation gives CASSIAGSTDTQYF.

The CDR3 region has the DNA TGTGCCAGCAGTGCCCAGGGACAGAGGCAAGGCTACACCTTC. Translation: CASSAQGQRQGYTF. The chain combines TRBV2 with TRBJ1-2; TRBD1 matches 7 bases. The CDR3 has 14 residues. Per germline, CDR1 SNHLY and CDR2 FYNNEI. Trimming at V came to 4 bases and at J to 8 bases, leaving 10 bases not matched to a gene.